One sample yielded the 18 T cell receptor beta chains listed below, sequenced in a study of shared clonotypes between healthy human individuals. Here immunoSEQ multiplex PCR was the method, and the copy in TCRdb shows in-frame clones only, minus some. The sample has some 1,600,000 clones; roughly 98% are singletons. What was sequenced was naive CD4+ T cells sorted from blood. Subset meaning: CD45RA+ positively selected. The receptors here all came from a man aged 25-40 years in good health.

The J gene is TRBJ1-5, the V gene TRBV7-9; D call uncertain. The CDR3 extends over 16 amino acids. Trimming took off 3 bases at V and 5 bases at J, with 17 bases between the two ends. The V gene's germline CDR1 is SEHNR and CDR2 FQNEAQ (reference sequence). CDR3 sequence: CASSLARPSDDQPQHF. Here the CDR3 DNA reads TGTGCCAGCAGCTTGGCCAGGCCAAGCGATGATCAGCCCCAGCATTTT. The full variable domain, completed using reference TRBV7-9 and TRBJ1-5, is DTGVSQNPRHKITKRGQNVTFRCDPISEHNRLYWYRQTLGQGPEFLTYFQNEAQLEKSRLLSDRFSAERPKGSFSTLEIQRTEQGDSAMYLCASSLARPSDDQPQHFGDGTRLSIL.

Remarks on this clone: One junction end disagrees with the germline gene, perhaps due to a read error. The chain is built from TRBV5-1 and TRBJ2-3; 9 positions match TRBD2. Germline values: CDR1 SGHRS, CDR2 YFSETQ. The CDR3 length is 13 residues. The CDR3 DNA follows: TGCGCCACCAGCGGGGGGCATACAGATACGCAGTATTTT. Amino acids: CATSGGHTDTQYF.

A remark on this clone: In the same sample, other DNA sequences code for this CDR3. The rearrangement uses TRBV29-1 and TRBJ2-1; TRBD1 aligns across 11 bases. Germline V gene lookup returns CDR1 SQVTM and CDR2 ANQGSEA. The CDR3 loop spans 14 amino acids. V was pared by 5 bases and J by 4 bases, with 4 bases of the junction left unmatched. The CDR3 here is CSVSRDRGYNEQFF. CDR3 nucleotide sequence: TGCAGCGTTAGCCGGGACAGGGGGTACAATGAGCAGTTCTTC.

The chain carries TRBV11-2 and TRBJ2-7, with 11 bases aligning to TRBD1. Germline V gene lookup returns CDR1 SGHAT and CDR2 FQNNGV. This CDR3 has 15 residues. Trimming at V came to 6 bases and at J to 1 base, leaving 5 bases not matched to a gene. CDR3 bases: TGTGCCAGCAGTCGCCGGGACAGGGGGTCCTACGAGCAGTACTTC. This codes for CASSRRDRGSYEQYF.

Remarks on this clone: The junction differs from germline at one of its ends, possibly a read error. The gene calls are TRBV18 and TRBJ2-3, with TRBD2 identical over 9 bases. This CDR3 region has 17 residues. Germline V lookup: CDR1 KGHSH, CDR2 LQKENI. The CDR3 protein is CASSPDDSGTSRDTQYF. The CDR3 region has the DNA TGTGCCAGCTCACCAGATGACTCTGGGACTAGCAGAGATACGCAGTATTTT.

V and J are TRBV14 and TRBJ2-1, with 13 bases lining up with TRBD2. The CDR3 runs to 15 residues. The germline gives CDR1 SGHDN, CDR2 FVKESK. V lost 5 bases and J lost 5; bases outside the gene matches: 3. The CDR3: CASSLGLAGNNEQFF. Here the CDR3 DNA reads TGTGCCAGCAGCTTGGGACTAGCGGGGAACAATGAGCAGTTCTTC. The entire variable domain, with the rest obtained from reference TRBV14 and TRBJ2-1, is as follows: EAGVTQFPSHSVIEKGQTVTLRCDPISGHDNLYWYRRVMGKEIKFLLHFVKESKQDESGMPNNRFLAERTGGTYSTLKVQPAELEDSGVYFCASSLGLAGNNEQFFGPGTRLTVL.

The chain is built from TRBV10-1 and TRBJ1-1; no clear D gene. CDR1 is WNHNN, CDR2 SYGVQD, per germline (reference sequence). This CDR3 comprises 13 residues. Between the trimmed V and J ends, which lost 2 bases and 6 bases, there was a span of 10 bases. The CDR3, as DNA: TGCGCCAGCAGTGAGCGGCAGACATCTGAAGCTTTCTTT. Amino acids: CASSERQTSEAFF.

This rearrangement joins TRBV18 to TRBJ1-5; D gene unclear. V lost 3 bases, J lost 2 bases, and 11 bases lay in between. The CDR3 covers 15 residues. Germline lookup yields CDR1 KGHSH and CDR2 LQKENI. Written as DNA, the CDR3 is TGTGCCAGCTCACCCGACGGGAGTCGCAATCAGCCCCAGCATTTT. Its translation is CASSPDGSRNQPQHF.

This rearrangement joins TRBV6-5 to TRBJ1-1; unclear D gene. Germline CDR1 MNHEY, CDR2 SVGAGI. CDR3 length equals 13 residues. V gave up 4 bases and J gave up 3 bases, with 9 bases separating them. The CDR3 loop reads CASSLIHHTEAFF. The DNA for the CDR3 is TGTGCCAGCAGTTTGATTCATCACACTGAAGCTTTCTTT.

This chain connects TRBV2 to TRBJ2-2; 7 bases are shared with TRBD2. Losses at the gene ends were 9 bases for V and 2 bases for J; bases not matched to a gene: 9. Germline V gives CDR1 SNHLY, CDR2 FYNNEI. CDR3 length equals 15 residues. CDR3 DNA sequence: TGTGCCAGAGGCGGGCTAGCGGATAACACCGGGGAGCTGTTTTTT. It translates to CARGGLADNTGELFF.

CDR3 in amino acids: CASRGRNTGELFF. In nucleotides, the CDR3 is TGTGCCAGCAGGGGCCGCAACACCGGGGAGCTGTTTTTT. The V gene is TRBV6-5, the J gene TRBJ2-2; D remains unclear. The CDR3 contains 13 residues. CDR1 and CDR2 from the germline V gene are MNHEY and SVGAGI. Trimming removed 6 bases at V and 2 bases at J, with 7 bases between.

The rearrangement joins TRBV18 to TRBJ2-1; TRBD2 aligns across 7 bases. This CDR3 spans 14 amino acids. V shed 0 bases and J 10 bases; nucleotides not matched to a gene: 6. CDR1 and CDR2 from the germline V gene are KGHSH and LQKENI. In DNA form, the CDR3 reads TGTGCCAGCTCACCACCGGGGGGGAGTCCCGAGCAGTTCTTC. Protein sequence: CASSPPGGSPEQFF.

The chain joins TRBV6-1 to TRBJ2-5; no definite D call. Judging by the DNA end, TRBJ2-7 fits better; the J call may be wrong. In germline, CDR1 is MNHNS, CDR2 SASEGT. The CDR3 runs to 13 residues. CDR3 sequence reads: CASSDRPIYEQYF. The CDR3 nucleotides are TGTGCCAGCAGTGACAGGCCGATCTACGAGCAGTACTTC.

The V gene is TRBV5-6, the J gene TRBJ2-3, with D unclear. The CDR3 has 11 amino acids. Germline V gene lookup returns CDR1 SGHDT and CDR2 YYEEEE. Trimming removed 2 bases at V and 10 bases at J, with 8 bases between. CDR3 sequence (DNA): TGTGCCAGCAGCTTCGATTCGTCGCAGTATTTT. It is translated as CASSFDSSQYF.

V usage is TRBV19 and J usage is TRBJ2-2; TRBD2 matches 9 bases. Germline CDR1 reads LNHDA; CDR2 reads SQIVND (reference sequence). The CDR3 spans 16 residues. V lost 2 bases and J lost 5; bases outside the gene matches: 6. The CDR3 region is CASSISLAGETGELFF. For the CDR3, the DNA is TGTGCCAGTAGTATATCACTAGCGGGTGAGACCGGGGAGCTGTTTTTT.

CDR3 sequence reads: CASSPLSGGNGLETQYF. CDR3 DNA sequence: TGTGCCAGCTCACCACTTTCGGGCGGGAACGGGTTGGAGACCCAGTACTTC. The chain employs TRBV18 and TRBJ2-5; D possibly corresponds to TRBD2 (6 bases). Trimming removed 1 base at V and 5 bases at J, with 20 bases between. CDR1 is KGHSH and CDR2 is LQKENI in the germline V gene. The CDR3 extends over 17 amino acids.

The chain has TRBV7-3 and TRBJ2-3, with 10 positions matching TRBD2. CDR1 is SGHTA and CDR2 is FQGTGA in the germline V gene. Unmatched junction bases numbered 1, after V lost 3 bases and J lost 1 base. The CDR3 contains 15 residues. The CDR3 region has the DNA TGTGCCAGCAGCTTCCTAGCGGGGGGCACAGATACGCAGTATTTT. Its translation is CASSFLAGGTDTQYF.

The genes are TRBV7-2 and TRBJ2-7, with D tentatively TRBD1 or TRBD2 (8 bases each). Germline CDR1 SGHTA, CDR2 FQGNSA. Trimming took 5 bases from V and 2 from J, leaving 22 bases between them. The CDR3 loop spans 17 amino acids. As DNA, the CDR3 is TGTGCCAGCAGCGCAGACAGGGGCGGGGGGAGACCCTACGAGCAGTACTTC. Residues: CASSADRGGGRPYEQYF.